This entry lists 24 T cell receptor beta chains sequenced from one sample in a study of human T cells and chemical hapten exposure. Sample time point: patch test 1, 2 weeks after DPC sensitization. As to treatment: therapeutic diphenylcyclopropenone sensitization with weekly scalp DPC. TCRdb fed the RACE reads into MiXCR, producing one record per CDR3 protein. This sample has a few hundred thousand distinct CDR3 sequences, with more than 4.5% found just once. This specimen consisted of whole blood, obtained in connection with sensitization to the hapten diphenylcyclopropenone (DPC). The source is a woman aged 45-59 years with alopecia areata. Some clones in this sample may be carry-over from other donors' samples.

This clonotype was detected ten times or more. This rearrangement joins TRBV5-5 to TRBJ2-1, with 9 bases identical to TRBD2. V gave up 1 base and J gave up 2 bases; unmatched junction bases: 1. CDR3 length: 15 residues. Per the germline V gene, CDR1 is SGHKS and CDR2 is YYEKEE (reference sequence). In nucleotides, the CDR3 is TGTGCCAGCAGCTTGAGCGGGGGGCCCTACAATGAGCAGTTCTTC. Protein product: CASSLSGGPYNEQFF.

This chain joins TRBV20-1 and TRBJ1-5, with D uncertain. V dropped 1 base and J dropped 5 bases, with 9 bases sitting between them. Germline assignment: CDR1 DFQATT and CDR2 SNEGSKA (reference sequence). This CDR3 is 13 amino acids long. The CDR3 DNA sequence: TGCAGTGCTAGAGCAGGTCATGATCAGCCCCAGCATTTT. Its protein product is CSARAGHDQPQHF.

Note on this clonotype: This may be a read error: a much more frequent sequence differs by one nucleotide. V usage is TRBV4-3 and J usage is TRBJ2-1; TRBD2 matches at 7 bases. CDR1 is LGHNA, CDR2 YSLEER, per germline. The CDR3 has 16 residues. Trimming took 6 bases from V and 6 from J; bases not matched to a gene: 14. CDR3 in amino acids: CASRQREGGPPNEQFF. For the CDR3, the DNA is TGCGCCAGCAGACAGAGAGAGGGAGGGCCCCCCAATGAGCAGTTCTTC.

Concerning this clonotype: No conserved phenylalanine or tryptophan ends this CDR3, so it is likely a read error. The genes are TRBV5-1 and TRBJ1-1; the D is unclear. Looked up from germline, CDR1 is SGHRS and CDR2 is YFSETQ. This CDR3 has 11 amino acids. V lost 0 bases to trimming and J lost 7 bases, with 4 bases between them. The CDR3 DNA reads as TGCGCCAGCAGCTTGGGGGATGAAGCTTTCCTT. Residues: CASSLGDEAFL.

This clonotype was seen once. The CDR3 here is CASSLDTASSYEQYF. The CDR3 nucleotides are TGTGCCAGCAGCTTAGATACAGCCAGCTCCTACGAGCAGTACTTC. The chain has TRBV11-2 and TRBJ2-7; D is unresolved. The CDR3 has 15 residues. From germline, CDR1 is SGHAT and CDR2 FQNNGV. V was clipped by 0 bases and J by 0 bases, with 9 bases between them.

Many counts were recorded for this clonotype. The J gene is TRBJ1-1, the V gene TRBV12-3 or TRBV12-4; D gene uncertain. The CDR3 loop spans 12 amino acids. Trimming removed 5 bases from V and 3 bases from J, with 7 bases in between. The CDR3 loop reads CASSPGYTEAFF. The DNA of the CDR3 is TGTGCCAGCAGTCCCGGCTACACTGAAGCTTTCTTT.

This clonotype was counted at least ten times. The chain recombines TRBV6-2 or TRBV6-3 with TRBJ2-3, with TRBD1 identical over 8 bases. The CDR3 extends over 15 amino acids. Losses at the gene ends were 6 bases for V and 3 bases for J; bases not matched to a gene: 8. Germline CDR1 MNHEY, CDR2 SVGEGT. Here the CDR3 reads CASRAGQGGTDTQYF. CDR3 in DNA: TGTGCCAGCAGGGCCGGACAGGGCGGGACAGATACGCAGTATTTT.

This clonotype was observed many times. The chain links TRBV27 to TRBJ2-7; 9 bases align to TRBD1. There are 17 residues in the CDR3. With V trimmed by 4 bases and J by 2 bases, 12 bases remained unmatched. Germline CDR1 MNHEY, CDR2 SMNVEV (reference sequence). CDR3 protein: CASSSLLNTGGPYEQYF. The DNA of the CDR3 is TGTGCCAGCAGTTCCCTATTAAATACAGGGGGCCCCTACGAGCAGTACTTC.

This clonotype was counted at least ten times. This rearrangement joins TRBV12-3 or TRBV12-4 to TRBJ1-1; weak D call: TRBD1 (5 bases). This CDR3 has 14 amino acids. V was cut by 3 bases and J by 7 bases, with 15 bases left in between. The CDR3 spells CASSFGRRVGEAFF. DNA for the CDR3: TGTGCCAGCAGTTTCGGTCGCAGGGTGGGTGAAGCTTTCTTT.

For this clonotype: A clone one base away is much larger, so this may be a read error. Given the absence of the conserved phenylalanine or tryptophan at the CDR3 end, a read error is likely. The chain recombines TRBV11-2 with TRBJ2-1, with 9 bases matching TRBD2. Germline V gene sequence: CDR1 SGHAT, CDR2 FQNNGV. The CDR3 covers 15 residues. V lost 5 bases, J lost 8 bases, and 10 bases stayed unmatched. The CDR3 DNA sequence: TGTGCCAGCAGCCGCGTAGCGGGAGTTATTCATGAGCAGTTCTTA. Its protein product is CASSRVAGVIHEQFL.

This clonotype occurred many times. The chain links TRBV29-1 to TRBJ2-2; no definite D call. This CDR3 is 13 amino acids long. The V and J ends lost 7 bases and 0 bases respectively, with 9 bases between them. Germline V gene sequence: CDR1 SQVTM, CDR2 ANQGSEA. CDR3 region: CSGFVPNTGELFF. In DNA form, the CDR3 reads TGCAGCGGTTTCGTGCCGAACACCGGGGAGCTGTTTTTT.

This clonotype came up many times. The CDR3, as DNA: TGTGCCAGCAGCAAACGGGTCCTCGCACGACTAGTAGCAGATACGCAGTATTTT. Its protein product is CASSKRVLARLVADTQYF. This chain connects TRBV21-1 to TRBJ2-3; TRBD2, the table's D call, lacks a check against the DNA. TRBV21-1 has pseudogene status. The CDR3 covers 18 residues.

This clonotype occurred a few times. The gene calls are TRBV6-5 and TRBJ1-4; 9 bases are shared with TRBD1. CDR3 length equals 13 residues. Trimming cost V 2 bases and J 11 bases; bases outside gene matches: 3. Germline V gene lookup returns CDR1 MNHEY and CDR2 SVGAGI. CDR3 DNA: TGTGCCAGCAGTTACACCGGGACAGGGAAACTGTTTTTT. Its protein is CASSYTGTGKLFF.

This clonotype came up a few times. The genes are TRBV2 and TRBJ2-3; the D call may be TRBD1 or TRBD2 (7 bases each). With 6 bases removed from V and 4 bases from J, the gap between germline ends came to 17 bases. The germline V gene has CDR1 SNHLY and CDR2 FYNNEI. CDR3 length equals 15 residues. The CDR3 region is CASSPRSGTADTQYF. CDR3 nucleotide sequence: TGTGCCAGCAGCCCGAGGAGCGGGACAGCAGATACGCAGTATTTT.

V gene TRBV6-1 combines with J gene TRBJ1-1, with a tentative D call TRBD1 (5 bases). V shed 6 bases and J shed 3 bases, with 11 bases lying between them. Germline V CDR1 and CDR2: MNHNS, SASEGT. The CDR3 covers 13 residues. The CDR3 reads CASSFQGHTEAFF. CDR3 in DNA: TGTGCCAGCAGCTTCCAGGGTCACACTGAAGCTTTCTTT.

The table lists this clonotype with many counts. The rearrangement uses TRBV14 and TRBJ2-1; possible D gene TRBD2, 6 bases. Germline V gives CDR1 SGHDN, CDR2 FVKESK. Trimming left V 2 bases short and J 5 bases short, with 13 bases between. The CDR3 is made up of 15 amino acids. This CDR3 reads CASSQRLDVNNEQFF. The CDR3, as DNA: TGTGCCAGCAGCCAAAGACTAGATGTGAACAATGAGCAGTTCTTC.

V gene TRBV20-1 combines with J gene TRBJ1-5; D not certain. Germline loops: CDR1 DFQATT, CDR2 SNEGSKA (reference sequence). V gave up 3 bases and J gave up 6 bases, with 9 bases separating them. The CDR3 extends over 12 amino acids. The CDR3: CSARGNPQPQHF. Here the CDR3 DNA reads TGCAGTGCTAGGGGGAACCCTCAGCCCCAGCATTTT.

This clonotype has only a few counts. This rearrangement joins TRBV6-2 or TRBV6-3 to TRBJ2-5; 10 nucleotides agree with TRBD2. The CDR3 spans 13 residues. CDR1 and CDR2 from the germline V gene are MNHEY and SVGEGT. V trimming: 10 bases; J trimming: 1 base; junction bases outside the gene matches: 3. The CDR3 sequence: CATRTSGQETQYF. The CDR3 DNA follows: TGTGCCACCAGGACTAGCGGCCAAGAGACCCAGTACTTC.

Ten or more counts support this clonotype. The CDR3 coding sequence is TGCAGTGCTACGGAGGGGGCGCCTGCAGATACGCAGTATTTT. Protein sequence: CSATEGAPADTQYF. This chain connects TRBV20-1 to TRBJ2-3, with D possibly being TRBD1 (7 bases). Germline loops: CDR1 DFQATT, CDR2 SNEGSKA (reference sequence). V lost 4 bases and J 4 bases, leaving 15 bases between the germline ends. The CDR3 is 14 residues long.

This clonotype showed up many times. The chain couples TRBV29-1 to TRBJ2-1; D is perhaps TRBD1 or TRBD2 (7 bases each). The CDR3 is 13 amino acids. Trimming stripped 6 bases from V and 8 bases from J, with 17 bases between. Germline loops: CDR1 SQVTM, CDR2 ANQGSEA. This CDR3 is CSVGEGARDEQFF. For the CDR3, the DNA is TGCAGCGTCGGGGAGGGGGCGAGGGATGAGCAGTTCTTC.

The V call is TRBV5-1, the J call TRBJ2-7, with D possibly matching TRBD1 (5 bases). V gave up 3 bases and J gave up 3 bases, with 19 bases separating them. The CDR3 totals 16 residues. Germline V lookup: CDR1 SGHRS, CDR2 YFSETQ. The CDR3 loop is CASSSRELGAIYEQYF. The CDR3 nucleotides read TGCGCCAGCAGCTCCAGAGAGTTAGGGGCGATCTACGAGCAGTACTTC. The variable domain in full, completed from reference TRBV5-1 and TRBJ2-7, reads KAGVTQTPRYLIKTRGQQVTLSCSPISGHRSVSWYQQTPGQGLQFLFEYFSETQRNKGNFPGRFSGRQFSNSRSEMNVSTLELGDSALYLCASSSRELGAIYEQYFGPGTRLTVT.

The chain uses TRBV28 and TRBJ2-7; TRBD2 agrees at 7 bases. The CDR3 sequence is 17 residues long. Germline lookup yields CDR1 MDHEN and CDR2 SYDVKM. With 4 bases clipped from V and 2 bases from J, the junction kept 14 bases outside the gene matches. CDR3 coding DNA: TGTGCCAGCAGTTCCGTCCTACTAGCGCGTATCACCTACGAGCAGTACTTC. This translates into CASSSVLLARITYEQYF. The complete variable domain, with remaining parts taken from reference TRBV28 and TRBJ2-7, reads DVKVTQSSRYLVKRTGEKVFLECVQDMDHENMFWYRQDPGLGLRLIYFSYDVKMKEKGDIPEGYSVSREKKERFSLILESASTNQTSMYLCASSSVLLARITYEQYFGPGTRLTVT.

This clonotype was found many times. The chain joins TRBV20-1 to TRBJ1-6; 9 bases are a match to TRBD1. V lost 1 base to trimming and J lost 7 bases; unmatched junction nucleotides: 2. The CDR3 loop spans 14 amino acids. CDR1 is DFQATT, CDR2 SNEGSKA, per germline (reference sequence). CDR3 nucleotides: TGCAGTGCTAGAGGGGACAGGGAGAATTCACCCCTCCACTTT. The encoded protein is CSARGDRENSPLHF.

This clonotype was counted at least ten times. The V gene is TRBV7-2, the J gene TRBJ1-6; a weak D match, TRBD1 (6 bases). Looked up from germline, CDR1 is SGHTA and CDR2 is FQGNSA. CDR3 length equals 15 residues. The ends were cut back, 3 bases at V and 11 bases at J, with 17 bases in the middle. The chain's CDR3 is CASSFRNRVLAPLHF. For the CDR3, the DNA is TGTGCCAGCAGCTTTAGGAACAGGGTGTTGGCACCCCTCCACTTT.